The 18 T cell receptor beta chains below were found in one sample sequenced in a study of naive and memory T cell subsets. Study-wide points: Naive repertoires, especially CD8, held a few larger clonotypes, possibly memory cells re-expressing CD45RA.

The beta constant-region primer was an equimolar mix of two oligonucleotides covering TRBC1 and TRBC2. Ligated cDNA was amplified by four rounds of PCR with nested alpha and beta constant-region primers and SP2. From the UMI-ligation and nested PCR reads, TCRdb called clonotypes with MiXCR, one entry per CDR3 protein. The sample has about 90,000 distinct CDR3 sequences; roughly 10% are singletons. Antigens for these TCRs are unknown. Source material: naive CD4+ T cells from blood. These receptors came from a human donor in good health.

In this sample, this clonotype turned up a few times. This chain joins TRBV27 and TRBJ2-5; 12 bases are shared with TRBD1. The germline V gene has CDR1 MNHEY and CDR2 SMNVEV (reference sequence). CDR3 length: 15 residues. The V segment lost 5 bases and the J segment 1 base; nucleotides outside the gene matches: 2. The CDR3 DNA reads as TGTGCCAGCAGTCGGGACAGGGGGCGCCAAGAGACCCAGTACTTC. Translating gives CASSRDRGRQETQYF.

This chain joins TRBV27 and TRBJ1-1, with unresolved D. The V end lost 3 bases, the J end lost 4 bases, and 21 bases lay between the germline ends. CDR1 MNHEY and CDR2 SMNVEV come from the germline V gene (reference sequence). CDR3 length: 17 amino acids. In nucleotides, the CDR3 is TGTGCCAGCAGTTTTGTAGGTGGGCCCCTCCCTAGCACTGAAGCTTTCTTT. This gives the protein CASSFVGGPLPSTEAFF.

This clonotype was counted at least ten times. This rearrangement joins TRBV24-1 to TRBJ2-3, with D maybe TRBD2 (6 bases). The CDR3 is 14 residues long. Trimming left V 6 bases short and J 5 bases short, with 14 bases between. CDR1 is KGHDR, CDR2 SFDVKD, per germline. Here the CDR3 DNA reads TGTGCCACCAGTAATGCGGGGCGGAAAGATACGCAGTATTTT. Protein sequence: CATSNAGRKDTQYF.

The rearrangement joins TRBV6-5 to TRBJ2-2; no reliable D call. Trimming cost V 3 bases and J 1 base, with 3 bases left between them. CDR3 length: 13 residues. Germline V CDR1 and CDR2: MNHEY, SVGAGI. The CDR3 DNA follows: TGTGCCAGCAGTTATCTGAACACCGGGGAGCTGTTTTTT. Its protein is CASSYLNTGELFF.

There are a few counts of this clonotype. V and J are TRBV5-1 and TRBJ2-3; no firm D call. Trimming shortened V by 1 base and J by 2 bases, and 11 bases separated the two germline ends. The CDR3 spans 15 residues. CDR1 SGHRS and CDR2 YFSETQ come from the germline V gene. In DNA form, the CDR3 reads TGCGCCAGCAGCTTGCCCCGTGCCCTCACAGATACGCAGTATTTT. Its translation: CASSLPRALTDTQYF.

This clonotype was recorded once. The chain couples TRBV5-1 to TRBJ2-3; the D gene is possibly TRBD2 (6 bases). Germline V lookup: CDR1 SGHRS, CDR2 YFSETQ. The CDR3 runs to 14 residues. Between the trimmed V and J ends, which lost 4 bases and 4 bases, there was a span of 13 bases. CDR3 DNA: TGCGCCAGCAGCCGGCTCGGGGGAGCAGATACGCAGTATTTT. Its protein is CASSRLGGADTQYF.

This clonotype was detected only a few times. The gene calls are TRBV18 and TRBJ2-7; possible D gene TRBD1, 6 bases. Germline V gives CDR1 KGHSH, CDR2 LQKENI. The CDR3 contains 15 residues. Trimming stripped 4 bases from V and 4 bases from J, with 17 bases between. The CDR3 region is CASSLTLGARYEQYF. The CDR3 DNA reads as TGTGCCAGCTCACTCACTTTGGGGGCGCGGTACGAGCAGTACTTC.

CDR3 sequence: CASSHVNRGGGYTF. For the CDR3, the DNA is TGTGCCAGCAGCCACGTCAACAGGGGTGGTGGCTACACCTTC. The V and J genes are TRBV3-1 and TRBJ1-2; 7 bases match TRBD1. The V gene's germline CDR1 is LGHDT and CDR2 YNNKEL (reference sequence). Germline trimming cut 3 bases from V and 7 bases from J; bases unmatched to any gene: 8. The CDR3 spans 14 residues.

This clonotype was seen more than once but under ten times. This CDR3 is CSAREPRGMEETQYF. DNA for the CDR3: TGCAGTGCTAGAGAGCCTAGGGGAATGGAGGAGACCCAGTACTTC. V is TRBV20-1 and J is TRBJ2-5, with D tentatively TRBD1 (5 bases). The CDR3 totals 15 residues. Germline V gene sequence: CDR1 DFQATT, CDR2 SNEGSKA (reference sequence). V was shortened by 0 bases and J by 5 bases, with 16 bases between the two germline ends.

About this clonotype: A much larger clone differs by one base, so this may be a read error. The chain employs TRBV29-1 and TRBJ2-7, with D possibly TRBD1 on 5 matching bases. Germline loops: CDR1 SQVTM, CDR2 ANQGSEA. The CDR3 extends over 12 amino acids. The CDR3 loop reads CGVSERQHEQYF. For the CDR3, the DNA is TGCGGCGTTTCAGAAAGACAGCACGAGCAGTACTTC.

This sequence joins TRBV4-3 and TRBJ2-3; maybe TRBD2 (5 bases). The CDR3 is 14 amino acids. Germline CDR1 reads LGHNA; CDR2 reads YSLEER. With 0 bases removed from V and 5 bases from J, the gap between germline ends came to 9 bases. CDR3 protein: CASSQDHGLDTQYF. CDR3 nucleotides: TGCGCCAGCAGCCAAGATCACGGACTAGATACGCAGTATTTT.

In its sample, this clonotype was seen many times. This chain joins TRBV7-2 and TRBJ2-1; 10 positions agree with TRBD2. CDR1 SGHTA and CDR2 FQGNSA come from the germline V gene. Losses at the gene ends were 5 bases for V and 6 bases for J; bases not matched to a gene: 10. The CDR3 contains 16 residues. CDR3 DNA sequence: TGTGCCAGCAGCCCCCGGCCTAGCGGGGGAAGCAATGAGCAGTTCTTC. Translating it yields CASSPRPSGGSNEQFF.

Only a few counts were recorded for this clonotype. This rearrangement joins TRBV27 to TRBJ2-5; D may be TRBD1 (6 bases). CDR3 length: 19 residues. CDR1 MNHEY and CDR2 SMNVEV come from the germline V gene (reference sequence). V shed 0 bases and J shed 1 base, with 21 bases lying between them. The chain's CDR3 is CASSLSGRPRGRSQETQYF. The CDR3 DNA sequence: TGTGCCAGCAGTTTATCAGGCCGGCCCAGGGGAAGGAGCCAAGAGACCCAGTACTTC.

This chain links TRBV11-3 with TRBJ2-3; TRBD1 might be the D (6 bases). The CDR3 contains 17 residues. Germline-derived CDR1 and CDR2 are SGHNT and YENEEA. Trimming cost V 5 bases and J 2 bases, with 20 bases left between them. The DNA of the CDR3 is TGTGCCAGCAGCCCCCCGCATGAGACAGGAGTCACAGATACGCAGTATTTT. Its translation: CASSPPHETGVTDTQYF.

This chain joins TRBV7-3 and TRBJ2-1; possible D gene TRBD2, 7 bases. The CDR3 extends over 15 amino acids. Trimming left V 5 bases short and J 13 bases short, with 24 bases between. From germline, CDR1 is SGHTA and CDR2 FQGTGA. The CDR3 sequence is CASSPRGGSNSLQFF. CDR3 bases: TGTGCCAGCAGCCCAAGGGGGGGCTCTAACTCCCTTCAGTTCTTC.

This clonotype was seen many times. The chain carries TRBV7-9 and TRBJ2-1, with TRBD1 identical over 7 bases. Germline values: CDR1 SEHNR, CDR2 FQNEAQ (reference sequence). The CDR3 contains 15 residues. Trimming removed 3 bases from V and 4 bases from J; junction bases left unmatched: 6. CDR3 protein: CASSFEGQKYNEQFF. CDR3 bases: TGTGCCAGCAGCTTCGAGGGACAGAAATACAATGAGCAGTTCTTC.

This clonotype has at least ten counts. The chain employs TRBV29-1 and TRBJ2-2; D perhaps matches TRBD1 (5 bases). The CDR3 runs 13 residues. Trimming shortened V by 4 bases and J by 3 bases, and 9 bases separated the two germline ends. Germline V gene data show CDR1 as SQVTM and CDR2 as ANQGSEA. The CDR3 DNA reads as TGCAGCGTTGGCAGGGTCGACACCGGGGAGCTGTTTTTT. Encoded protein: CSVGRVDTGELFF.

This sequence joins TRBV12-3 or TRBV12-4 and TRBJ2-7; 9 positions agree with TRBD1. This CDR3 has 14 amino acids. V lost 4 bases and J lost 4; bases outside the gene matches: 5. DNA of the CDR3: TGTGCCAGCAGTTCCCGGACAGGGGAGTACGAGCAGTACTTC. Translated: CASSSRTGEYEQYF.